The next 14 T cell receptor beta chains were all read from a single sample in a study of identical twins (dated by TCRdb to about 2016). The library was produced with 5' RACE. TCRdb records Illumina HiSeq 2000 as the sequencer. TCRdb reran the public reads through fastp at Q25 and MiXCR, keeping productive beta chains. Each entry merges the rows of one CDR3 protein and shows their most common DNA and genes. Counted in this sample were 650,000 to 750,000 distinct CDR3 sequences; about 20% of them appeared once. The ten most abundant clones make up 4.3% of the sample. These data also formed part of another study, on T cells expressing NK-cell markers.

Sample: PBMCs. The receptors derive from a woman aged 18 to 35 in good health.

V is TRBV3-1 and J is TRBJ1-2, with no clear D. Per germline, CDR1 LGHDT and CDR2 YNNKEL (reference sequence). The CDR3 sequence is 12 residues long. The V end was cut by 3 bases, the J end by 7 bases, with 9 bases between. The CDR3 DNA reads TGTGCCAGCAGCCATCCTAACGGTGGCTACACCTTC. Amino acid sequence: CASSHPNGGYTF.

The V and J genes are TRBV10-2 and TRBJ2-3; TRBD2 aligns across 7 bases. With 6 bases clipped from V and 7 bases from J, the junction kept 7 bases outside the gene matches. Germline values: CDR1 WSHSY, CDR2 SAAADI. The CDR3 length is 13 residues. CDR3 coding DNA: TGCGCCAGCAGAGGAATGCGGGGGAATACGCAGTATTTT. This encodes CASRGMRGNTQYF.

The rearrangement uses TRBV11-2 and TRBJ2-2, with 12 bases that match TRBD2. J was trimmed by 6 bases and V by 3 bases; bases with no gene match: 2. Germline V gene lookup returns CDR1 SGHAT and CDR2 FQNNGV. The CDR3 runs to 15 residues. The CDR3 DNA sequence: TGTGCCAGCAGCTTGACTAGCGGGAGCCCCGGGGAGCTGTTTTTT. The encoded protein is CASSLTSGSPGELFF.

This clonotype was seen repeatedly, ten times or more. V and J are TRBV10-3 and TRBJ2-3; D is undetermined. The germline gives CDR1 ENHRY, CDR2 SYGVKD. The CDR3 totals 12 residues. The ends were cut back, 6 bases at V and 4 bases at J, with 8 bases in the middle. CDR3 protein: CAIRKDSDTQYF. CDR3 DNA: TGTGCCATCAGGAAAGACTCAGATACGCAGTATTTT.

This chain links TRBV20-1 with TRBJ2-1; D gene uncertain. The CDR3 sequence is 13 residues long. Germline CDR1 is DFQATT and CDR2 is SNEGSKA (reference sequence). V was trimmed by 6 bases and J by 6 bases, leaving 15 bases between them. The CDR3 spells CSAGLGQINEQFF. The CDR3, as DNA: TGCAGTGCGGGGTTGGGCCAGATCAATGAGCAGTTCTTC.

This clonotype was found many times. The chain uses TRBV7-2 and TRBJ2-1; no firm D call. Germline CDR1 and CDR2: SGHTA and FQGNSA. V lost 3 bases and J 4 bases, leaving 7 bases between the germline ends. The length of the CDR3 is 13 residues. CDR3 loop: CASSLNFYNEQFF. CDR3 nucleotides: TGTGCCAGCAGCTTGAACTTTTACAATGAGCAGTTCTTC.

This clonotype has more than one count but fewer than ten. V usage is TRBV6-5 and J usage is TRBJ2-1; 8 bases align to TRBD2. The germline V gene encodes CDR1 MNHEY and CDR2 SVGAGI. The V and J ends lost 0 bases and 7 bases, in that order; junction bases with no gene match: 8. The CDR3 is 16 amino acids. CDR3 coding DNA: TGTGCCAGCAGTTACTCGTTTAGCGGGGCCCTTAATGAGCAGTTCTTC. Translated, it gives CASSYSFSGALNEQFF.

This clonotype was detected a few times. This sequence joins TRBV10-3 and TRBJ2-1, with D possibly TRBD2 on 6 matching bases. V lost 11 bases and J 10 bases, leaving 18 bases between the germline ends. CDR1 is ENHRY, CDR2 SYGVKD, per germline. This CDR3 comprises 12 residues. CDR3 residues: CAFRDPGGEQFF. For the CDR3, the DNA is TGTGCCTTCCGGGACCCTGGAGGGGAGCAGTTCTTC.

A few counts support this clonotype. The chain employs TRBV20-1 and TRBJ2-5, with 7 bases that match TRBD1. The CDR3 length is 13 residues. V lost 3 bases to trimming and J lost 2 bases; unmatched junction nucleotides: 3. Germline lookup yields CDR1 DFQATT and CDR2 SNEGSKA (reference sequence). The CDR3 DNA sequence: TGCAGTGCTAGCAAGGGGGCGCAAGAGACCCAGTACTTC. Amino acids: CSASKGAQETQYF.

This clonotype was seen a handful of times. The CDR3 is CASSGGQGTQYF. CDR3 in DNA: TGCGCCAGCAGTGGGGGCCAGGGTACGCAGTATTTT. The chain is built from TRBV10-1 and TRBJ2-3, with a possible D match to TRBD1 (5 bases). This CDR3 region has 12 residues. V gave up 4 bases and J gave up 8 bases, with 10 bases separating them. Germline CDR1 WNHNN, CDR2 SYGVQD (reference sequence).

The rearrangement uses TRBV4-3 and TRBJ2-1, with D perhaps TRBD2 (5 bases). The CDR3 sequence is 16 residues long. Trimming removed 1 base from V and 9 bases from J, with 19 bases in between. Germline CDR1 is LGHNA and CDR2 is YSLEER. The CDR3 region is CASSQVGDSKGGEQFF. In DNA, the CDR3 is TGCGCCAGCAGCCAAGTGGGAGACTCGAAGGGCGGTGAGCAGTTCTTC.

A note on this clonotype: It is unclear where the CDR3 begins or ends on the DNA, so no DNA is shown, and the CDR3 is as TCRdb lists it. The chain links TRBV12-3 or TRBV12-4 to TRBJ2-3; TRBD1, the D gene given by the table, was not confirmed from the DNA. 13 amino acids form the CDR3, both terminal residues included. CDR3 residues: CASSFGEGRSQYF.

The chain joins TRBV6-2 or TRBV6-3 to TRBJ2-1; TRBD2 matches 10 bases. CDR3 size: 16 residues. Losses at the gene ends were 4 bases for V and 3 bases for J; bases not matched to a gene: 6. Germline V gene data show CDR1 as MNHEY and CDR2 as SVGEGT. CDR3 in amino acids: CASSFSSGRGYNEQFF. The CDR3 DNA follows: TGTGCCAGCAGTTTTTCTAGCGGGAGAGGCTACAATGAGCAGTTCTTC.

The rearrangement links TRBV20-1 to TRBJ1-5; the D gene is possibly TRBD1 (5 bases). CDR3 length: 16 amino acids. CDR1 and CDR2 (germline): DFQATT, SNEGSKA (reference sequence). V was trimmed by 1 base and J by 4 bases, leaving 17 bases between them. The CDR3 spells CSARVDRGQVNQPQHF. The DNA of the CDR3 is TGCAGTGCTAGAGTGGACCGAGGACAAGTGAATCAGCCCCAGCATTTT.